The 25 T cell receptor beta chains below come from one sample, sequenced in a study of blood T cell repertoires in COVID-19. Data came from immunoSEQ multiplex PCR; TCRdb stores just in-frame clones and leaves some out. Found here are approximately 190,000 clones, 85% to 90% of them singletons; the top ten hold 20% to 25%. What was sequenced was PBMCs or T cells enriched from blood (not recorded which). Receptors originate from a woman between 40 and 55 years old in a cohort exposed to, infected with or recovered from COVID-19 (not recorded which).

The chain recombines TRBV29-1 with TRBJ1-2, with TRBD1 identical over 7 bases. V was pared by 8 bases and J by 3 bases, with 3 bases of the junction left unmatched. Germline CDR1 and CDR2: SQVTM and ANQGSEA. The CDR3 sequence is 11 residues long. The CDR3 loop is CSLQGDYGYTF. The CDR3 DNA reads as TGCAGCCTTCAGGGGGACTATGGCTACACCTTC.

This chain uses TRBV7-2 with TRBJ2-7, with 10 bases identical to TRBD2. The V gene end was trimmed by 0 bases and the J gene end by 2 bases; junction bases not matched to a gene: 1. CDR1 is SGHTA, CDR2 FQGNSA, per germline. The CDR3 is 15 amino acids. In DNA, the CDR3 is TGTGCCAGCAGCTTAGCTAGCGGGAGGACCTACGAGCAGTACTTC. Its translation: CASSLASGRTYEQYF.

There are a few counts of this clone. V usage is TRBV7-2 and J usage is TRBJ1-2; D remains unclear. CDR1 and CDR2 (germline): SGHTA, FQGNSA. V gave up 4 bases and J gave up 4 bases, with 10 bases separating them. CDR3 length: 13 amino acids. CDR3 amino acids: CASSSTDTYGYTF. In DNA, the CDR3 is TGTGCCAGCAGCTCAACCGACACCTATGGCTACACCTTC.

This clone was detected only a few times. In DNA form, the CDR3 reads TGTGCCAGCAGCCGAACAGGGGGCTCGGACAAAAACATTCAGTACTTC. Protein sequence: CASSRTGGSDKNIQYF. The rearrangement uses TRBV7-9 and TRBJ2-4, with 9 bases identical to TRBD1. CDR1 and CDR2 from the germline V gene are SEHNR and FQNEAQ (reference sequence). CDR3 length: 16 amino acids. J was trimmed by 3 bases and V by 5 bases; bases with no gene match: 8.

The chain is built from TRBV13 and TRBJ2-7; tentative D call: TRBD1 (6 bases). V was shortened by 5 bases and J by 3 bases, with 17 bases between the two germline ends. Germline values: CDR1 PRHDT, CDR2 FYEKMQ (reference sequence). This CDR3 contains 15 residues. The CDR3 coding sequence is TGTGCCAGCAGCGAGAATTCCGGACAGCACTACGAGCAGTACTTC. It specifies CASSENSGQHYEQYF.

The rearrangement links TRBV9 to TRBJ1-4; D is perhaps TRBD1 (5 bases). Deletions cut 3 bases from V and 7 bases from J, with 16 bases between. The CDR3 is made up of 15 amino acids. Germline V gives CDR1 SGDLS, CDR2 YYNGEE. The CDR3 reads CASSGQGGAREKLFF. CDR3 in DNA: TGTGCCAGCAGCGGTCAGGGCGGGGCGCGTGAAAAACTGTTTTTT.

The J gene is TRBJ2-2, the V gene TRBV27; D may be TRBD2 (5 bases). The germline CDR1 and CDR2 sequences are MNHEY and SMNVEV (reference sequence). The CDR3 has 16 residues. Deletions cut 0 bases from V and 0 bases from J, with 8 bases between. This chain's CDR3 is CASSLSGDANTGELFF. CDR3 in DNA: TGTGCCAGCAGTTTATCGGGAGACGCGAACACCGGGGAGCTGTTTTTT.

V gene TRBV25-1 combines with J gene TRBJ2-1; 9 bases line up with TRBD2. Germline assignment: CDR1 MGHDK and CDR2 SYGVNS. Trimming took 2 bases from V and 8 from J; bases not matched to a gene: 7. There are 15 residues in the CDR3. In DNA form, the CDR3 reads TGTGCCAGCAGTGAAGCGGGAGGGCCCGCGGATGAGCAGTTCTTC. Its translation is CASSEAGGPADEQFF. The full variable domain, its missing parts supplied by reference TRBV25-1 and TRBJ2-1, is EADIYQTPRYLVIGTGKKITLECSQTMGHDKMYWYQQDPGMELHLIHYSYGVNSTEKGDLSSESTVSRIRTEHFPLTLESARPSHTSQYLCASSEAGGPADEQFFGPGTRLTVL.

This chain links TRBV9 with TRBJ2-3; TRBD2 aligns across 11 bases. The germline V gene has CDR1 SGDLS and CDR2 YYNGEE. The CDR3 is made up of 16 amino acids. Trimming cost V 4 bases and J 0 bases; bases outside gene matches: 4. CDR3 sequence reads: CASSPRTSGSTDTQYF. The DNA of the CDR3 is TGTGCCAGCAGCCCGAGGACTAGCGGGAGCACAGATACGCAGTATTTT.

The chain links TRBV19 to TRBJ2-1; D is unclear. Germline CDR1 is LNHDA and CDR2 is SQIVND (reference sequence). V shed 6 bases and J shed 8 bases, with 17 bases lying between them. The CDR3 has 14 residues. The DNA for the CDR3 is TGTGCCAGTAGCAGATATGAGGAAGTCGATGAGCAGTTCTTC. This sequence encodes CASSRYEEVDEQFF.

V gene TRBV5-5 combines with J gene TRBJ1-2; D is possibly TRBD1 (6 bases). V shed 4 bases and J shed 4 bases, with 14 bases lying between them. The CDR3 covers 14 residues. Germline CDR1 is SGHKS and CDR2 is YYEKEE (reference sequence). Here the CDR3 reads CASSGEPTGYGYTF. As DNA, the CDR3 is TGTGCCAGCAGCGGGGAACCGACAGGCTATGGCTACACCTTC.

The chain links TRBV5-1 to TRBJ2-7; D is perhaps TRBD2 (5 bases). The CDR3 runs to 14 residues. Deletions cut 0 bases from V and 1 base from J, with 8 bases between. CDR1 is SGHRS and CDR2 is YFSETQ in the germline V gene. Here the CDR3 reads CASSLVGESYEQYF. The CDR3 DNA follows: TGCGCCAGCAGCTTGGTTGGGGAGTCCTACGAGCAGTACTTC.

V and J are TRBV6-5 and TRBJ2-7, with TRBD2 matching over 10 bases. The CDR3 covers 13 residues. V lost 7 bases and J lost 6; bases outside the gene matches: 6. Germline V gives CDR1 MNHEY, CDR2 SVGAGI. Here the CDR3 DNA reads TGTGCCAGCAAGAGCGGGAGGGCACTCGAGCAGTACTTC. Amino acid sequence: CASKSGRALEQYF.

V is TRBV15 and J is TRBJ1-5; 9 bases map to TRBD1. Trimming took 5 bases from V and 2 from J; bases not matched to a gene: 4. This CDR3 contains 15 residues. Per germline, CDR1 LNHNV and CDR2 YYDKDF (reference sequence). CDR3 region: CATSAGQGRNQPQHF. The DNA of the CDR3 is TGTGCCACCAGCGCGGGACAGGGACGCAATCAGCCCCAGCATTTT.

The chain is built from TRBV6-4 and TRBJ1-1, with 8 positions matching TRBD1. Germline V gives CDR1 MRHNA, CDR2 SNTAGT. This CDR3 is 15 amino acids long. V dropped 3 bases and J dropped 0; count of bases not matched to a gene: 3. The CDR3 region has the DNA TGTGCCAGCAGTGAGGACAGGGAATTGAACACTGAAGCTTTCTTT. Encoded protein: CASSEDRELNTEAFF.

The rearrangement links TRBV28 to TRBJ2-3, with a possible D match to TRBD1 (7 bases). Germline V gives CDR1 MDHEN, CDR2 SYDVKM. Trimming pared 6 bases from V and 3 bases from J, leaving 13 bases between. The length of the CDR3 is 14 residues. The CDR3 DNA sequence: TGTGCCAGCAGGGGGCAGGGGGGTACAGATACGCAGTATTTT. Its translation: CASRGQGGTDTQYF.

V is TRBV7-9 and J is TRBJ2-6; TRBD1 agrees at 7 bases. The V gene's germline CDR1 is SEHNR and CDR2 FQNEAQ (reference sequence). This CDR3 region has 19 residues. The ends lost 1 base at V and 4 bases at J; junction bases unmatched: 13. The CDR3 DNA follows: TGTGCCAGCAGCTTAGAAGTCGACAGGGCGAACTTAGGGGCCAACGTCCTGACTTTC. Translated: CASSLEVDRANLGANVLTF. The variable domain in full, completed from reference TRBV7-9 and TRBJ2-6, reads DTGVSQNPRHKITKRGQNVTFRCDPISEHNRLYWYRQTLGQGPEFLTYFQNEAQLEKSRLLSDRFSAERPKGSFSTLEIQRTEQGDSAMYLCASSLEVDRANLGANVLTFGAGSRLTVL.

Here the CDR3 reads CASSLWDSWAGELFF. CDR3 coding DNA: TGTGCCAGCAGCTTGTGGGACTCTTGGGCCGGGGAGCTGTTTTTT. The gene calls are TRBV5-6 and TRBJ2-2, with D possibly matching TRBD2 (6 bases). Trimming removed 1 base from V and 6 bases from J, with 13 bases in between. Germline lookup yields CDR1 SGHDT and CDR2 YYEEEE. This CDR3 is built from 15 residues.

The CDR3 loop reads CASSRGLAELNEQFF. In DNA form, the CDR3 reads TGTGCCAGCAGCCGGGGACTAGCGGAACTCAATGAGCAGTTCTTC. The chain has TRBV4-2 and TRBJ2-1; 11 bases align to TRBD2. The length of the CDR3 is 15 residues. Germline CDR1 and CDR2: LGHNA and YNFKEQ. Losses at the gene ends were 4 bases for V and 6 bases for J; bases not matched to a gene: 5.

The gene calls are TRBV2 and TRBJ1-2; no firm D call. Germline CDR1 reads SNHLY; CDR2 reads FYNNEI. V gave up 5 bases and J gave up 4 bases, with 20 bases separating them. The CDR3 consists of 16 residues. This chain's CDR3 is CASSSPAILKPYGYTF. The DNA for the CDR3 is TGTGCCAGCAGTTCCCCAGCGATACTTAAACCCTATGGCTACACCTTC.

V and J are TRBV5-6 and TRBJ2-3; 10 bases agree with TRBD2. Unmatched junction bases numbered 5, after V lost 0 bases and J lost 4 bases. The length of the CDR3 is 16 residues. Per the germline V gene, CDR1 is SGHDT and CDR2 is YYEEEE. The CDR3 here is CASSLERGGSADTQYF. CDR3 bases: TGTGCCAGCAGCTTGGAGCGGGGGGGCTCTGCAGATACGCAGTATTTT. Full variable domain (rest looked up from reference TRBV5-6 and TRBJ2-3): DAGVTQSPTHLIKTRGQQVTLRCSPKSGHDTVSWYQQALGQGPQFIFQYYEEEERQRGNFPDRFSGHQFPNYSSELNVNALLLGDSALYLCASSLERGGSADTQYFGPGTRLTVL.

CDR3 DNA: TGTGCCAGCAGCTTAGTATCAGGATCCTACGAGCAGTACTTC. The encoded protein is CASSLVSGSYEQYF. This chain connects TRBV11-2 to TRBJ2-7; D uncertain. Germline V gene data show CDR1 as SGHAT and CDR2 as FQNNGV. The CDR3 totals 14 residues. Between the trimmed V and J ends, which lost 1 base and 1 base, there was a span of 8 bases.

The chain recombines TRBV4-1 with TRBJ1-6, with TRBD1 matching 8 bases. The CDR3 sequence is 17 residues long. V lost 2 bases and J lost 1; bases outside the gene matches: 4. The V gene's germline CDR1 is MGHRA and CDR2 YSYEKL. The CDR3 sequence: CASSQSRDRSYNSPLHF. Written as DNA, the CDR3 is TGCGCCAGCAGCCAATCCCGGGACAGGTCCTATAATTCACCCCTCCACTTT.

This chain connects TRBV11-2 to TRBJ1-1; 7 bases match TRBD1. The CDR3 totals 15 residues. Germline V gene data show CDR1 as SGHAT and CDR2 as FQNNGV. V was pared by 4 bases and J by 4 bases, with 9 bases of the junction left unmatched. The CDR3 reads CASSSQGTAATEAFF. The CDR3, as DNA: TGTGCCAGCAGCTCTCAAGGGACAGCGGCCACTGAAGCTTTCTTT.

This chain joins TRBV4-1 and TRBJ1-3, with D uncertain. The V and J ends lost 2 bases and 1 base respectively, with 18 bases between them. This CDR3 comprises 18 residues. Germline V gene lookup returns CDR1 MGHRA and CDR2 YSYEKL. CDR3 region: CASSQILVLEISGNTIYF. The CDR3 nucleotides are TGCGCCAGCAGCCAAATCCTAGTCCTTGAGATATCTGGAAACACCATATATTTT.